This TCR beta chain is drawn from a study of T cells and Merkel cell carcinoma outcomes. Whole-study results and caveats: Merkel cell carcinoma outcomes were reportedly predicted by repertoire and T-cell density.

The CDR3 extends over 17 amino acids. Germline V gene data show CDR1 as LGHNA and CDR2 as YNFKEQ. Some clones are missing from TCRdb's copy, which holds only in-frame ones; the method was immunoSEQ multiplex PCR. Found here are approximately 550 clones, more than 90% of them singletons; the top ten hold around 5.5%. A note on this clone: Its cognate antigen is unknown. Relative to the germline gene, one junction end is altered; a read error may explain this.

V is TRBV4-2 and J is TRBJ2-1; TRBD1 or TRBD2 may be the D gene (7 bases each). This TCR came from a human donor with Merkel cell carcinoma. The sequencing input was tumor tissue from Merkel cell carcinoma. Here the CDR3 reads CASSKEGAGRGNNEQFF. The CDR3 DNA reads TGTGCTAGCAGCAAAGAGGGGGCTGGGAGGGGGAACAATGAGCAGTTCTTC.